The 17 T cell receptor beta chains below come from one sample, sequenced in a study of blood T cell repertoires in COVID-19. Profiled with immunoSEQ multiplex PCR; TCRdb holds only in-frame clones, not every one. The sample records hundreds of thousands of clones, roughly 87% being singletons. The sample consisted of PBMCs or T cells enriched from blood (not recorded which). Receptors were obtained from a woman younger than 45 who had recovered from COVID-19.

The chain combines TRBV27 with TRBJ1-5; maybe TRBD1 (6 bases). This CDR3 region has 14 residues. V was cut by 0 bases and J by 4 bases, with 7 bases left in between. Germline CDR1 MNHEY, CDR2 SMNVEV (reference sequence). Here the CDR3 reads CASSLSGGNQPQHF. The CDR3 bases are TGTGCCAGCAGTTTATCAGGGGGAAATCAGCCCCAGCATTTT.

The V and J genes are TRBV6-1 and TRBJ1-2; 7 bases map to TRBD1. The germline gives CDR1 MNHNS, CDR2 SASEGT. The CDR3 totals 15 residues. The junction had 3 bases not matched to a gene; V was cut back by 0 bases and J by 2 bases. CDR3 region: CASSEAGTVNYGYTF. CDR3 in DNA: TGTGCCAGCAGTGAAGCCGGGACAGTAAACTATGGCTACACCTTC.

The chain has TRBV11-3 and TRBJ2-2; tentatively, D is TRBD2 (5 bases). This CDR3 spans 16 amino acids. V was shortened by 5 bases and J by 2 bases, with 15 bases between the two germline ends. From germline, CDR1 is SGHNT and CDR2 YENEEA. The CDR3 DNA is TGTGCCAGCAGCCGTACCGGGAAGAGCAACACCGGGGAGCTGTTTTTT. Protein sequence: CASSRTGKSNTGELFF.

V usage is TRBV5-1 and J usage is TRBJ2-6; 8 bases are shared with TRBD1. Germline trimming cut 4 bases from V and 0 bases from J; bases unmatched to any gene: 9. The CDR3 spans 18 residues. Germline assignment: CDR1 SGHRS and CDR2 YFSETQ. CDR3 sequence: CASSLGTGEISGANVLTF. The CDR3, as DNA: TGCGCCAGCAGCCTGGGGACAGGCGAAATCTCTGGGGCCAACGTCCTGACTTTC. Full variable domain (remainder filled in from reference TRBV5-1 and TRBJ2-6): KAGVTQTPRYLIKTRGQQVTLSCSPISGHRSVSWYQQTPGQGLQFLFEYFSETQRNKGNFPGRFSGRQFSNSRSEMNVSTLELGDSALYLCASSLGTGEISGANVLTFGAGSRLTVL.

This clone has a single count. The rearrangement joins TRBV4-3 to TRBJ2-1; the D is unclear. V was trimmed by 0 bases and J by 5 bases, leaving 11 bases between them. Germline V gives CDR1 LGHNA, CDR2 YSLEER. The CDR3 has 15 amino acids. The CDR3 spells CASSQEGRLHNEQFF. CDR3 sequence (DNA): TGCGCCAGCAGCCAAGAAGGCAGGTTACACAATGAGCAGTTCTTC.

The CDR3 nucleotides are TGTGCCAGCAGTCCCCTGACAGGGATTGAAGCTTTCTTT. Translated: CASSPLTGIEAFF. The chain has TRBV28 and TRBJ1-1; 7 nucleotides match TRBD1. This CDR3 contains 13 residues. The germline gives CDR1 MDHEN, CDR2 SYDVKM. V was pared by 5 bases and J by 7 bases, with 7 bases of the junction left unmatched.

This clone was counted only a few times. The V gene is TRBV10-3, the J gene TRBJ1-5; D gene ambiguous. The CDR3 loop spans 14 amino acids. Per the germline V gene, CDR1 is ENHRY and CDR2 is SYGVKD. The V end lost 0 bases, the J end lost 4 bases, and 7 bases lay between the germline ends. CDR3 amino acids: CAISESPGNQPQHF. CDR3 DNA: TGTGCCATCAGTGAGTCACCCGGGAATCAGCCCCAGCATTTT.

V is TRBV7-9 and J is TRBJ1-1; maybe TRBD1 (6 bases). The CDR3 sequence is 13 residues long. Germline V gene sequence: CDR1 SEHNR, CDR2 FQNEAQ (reference sequence). The V end lost 2 bases, the J end lost 10 bases, and 14 bases lay between the germline ends. In DNA form, the CDR3 reads TGTGCCAGCAGCTTATTGGACAGACCCGGAGCTTTCTTT. It codes for CASSLLDRPGAFF. Full variable domain (remainder filled in from reference TRBV7-9 and TRBJ1-1): DTGVSQNPRHKITKRGQNVTFRCDPISEHNRLYWYRQTLGQGPEFLTYFQNEAQLEKSRLLSDRFSAERPKGSFSTLEIQRTEQGDSAMYLCASSLLDRPGAFFGQGTRLTVV.

To note about this clone: The same CDR3 also results from other DNA sequences found in this sample. The rearrangement joins TRBV4-3 to TRBJ1-6; 7 nucleotides match TRBD1. V dropped 2 bases and J dropped 7; count of bases not matched to a gene: 5. Germline-derived CDR1 and CDR2 are LGHNA and YSLEER. The CDR3 is 15 amino acids. In DNA, the CDR3 is TGCGCCAGCAGCCAAAACAGGGGTGGAAATTCACCCCTCCACTTT. This gives the protein CASSQNRGGNSPLHF.

The V call is TRBV7-2, the J call TRBJ2-2; D possibly corresponds to TRBD1 (7 bases). CDR1 is SGHTA and CDR2 is FQGNSA in the germline V gene. Trimming removed 5 bases from V and 3 bases from J, with 16 bases in between. The CDR3 has 16 residues. CDR3 coding DNA: TGTGCCAGCAGCCCCAGGAGGGGGCCGTACACCGGGGAGCTGTTTTTT. This sequence encodes CASSPRRGPYTGELFF.

This chain links TRBV28 with TRBJ1-3; 7 nucleotides align to TRBD1. In germline, CDR1 is MDHEN, CDR2 SYDVKM. This CDR3 region has 14 residues. J was trimmed by 4 bases and V by 8 bases; bases with no gene match: 8. The CDR3 sequence: CASAAGGQGNTIYF. Here the CDR3 DNA reads TGTGCCAGCGCCGCAGGGGGGCAGGGAAACACCATATATTTT.

The sample holds one count of this clone. The junction departs from the called germline gene at one end, perhaps through a read error. This sequence joins TRBV3-1 (or the pseudogene TRBV3-2) and TRBJ1-2; TRBD1 agrees at 9 bases. The CDR3 loop spans 14 amino acids. Germline-derived CDR1 and CDR2 are LGHDT and YNNKEL (reference sequence). The CDR3 reads CASSQDGARTGEAF. As DNA, the CDR3 is TGTGCCAGCAGCCAAGATGGAGCGAGGACAGGGGAGGCCTTC.

The rearrangement links TRBV18 to TRBJ1-5, with D perhaps matching TRBD1 (5 bases). Deletions cut 3 bases from V and 4 bases from J, with 16 bases between. CDR3 size: 16 residues. In germline, CDR1 is KGHSH, CDR2 LQKENI. The CDR3 sequence: CASSPGSGGGNQPQHF. The CDR3 coding sequence is TGTGCCAGCTCACCGGGCAGCGGGGGGGGAAATCAGCCCCAGCATTTT. Full variable domain (missing parts from reference TRBV18 and TRBJ1-5): NAGVMQNPRHLVRRRGQEARLRCSPMKGHSHVYWYRQLPEEGLKFMVYLQKENIIDESGMPKERFSAEFPKEGPSILRIQQVVRGDSAAYFCASSPGSGGGNQPQHFGDGTRLSIL.

The V call is TRBV2, the J call TRBJ1-5; 7 bases agree with TRBD1. The CDR3 contains 17 residues. Germline trimming cut 5 bases from V and 2 bases from J; bases unmatched to any gene: 12. Germline-derived CDR1 and CDR2 are SNHLY and FYNNEI. The CDR3 protein is CASSIGPTGEGNQPQHF. Written as DNA, the CDR3 is TGTGCCAGCAGTATAGGGCCTACAGGGGAGGGCAATCAGCCCCAGCATTTT.

The chain links TRBV14 to TRBJ1-2; tentative D call: TRBD1 (5 bases). V lost 1 base to trimming and J lost 3 bases, with 15 bases between them. The CDR3 is 16 amino acids. Per germline, CDR1 SGHDN and CDR2 FVKESK. CDR3 in DNA: TGTGCCAGCAGCCAAGCCCGCGGGGGAAGAGACTATGGCTACACCTTC. It codes for CASSQARGGRDYGYTF.

The chain recombines TRBV7-2 with TRBJ1-2; TRBD1 aligns across 7 bases. V shed 2 bases and J 6 bases; nucleotides not matched to a gene: 6. The CDR3 is 14 residues long. CDR1 is SGHTA and CDR2 is FQGNSA in the germline V gene. For the CDR3, the DNA is TGTGCCAGCAGCTTAATATGGCAGGGGGATGGCTACACCTTC. This encodes CASSLIWQGDGYTF.

The chain has TRBV30 and TRBJ1-1, with 8 bases fitting TRBD1. This CDR3 has 13 amino acids. V trimming: 3 bases; J trimming: 11 bases; junction bases outside the gene matches: 11. In germline, CDR1 is GTSNPN, CDR2 SVGIG (reference sequence). In DNA form, the CDR3 reads TGTGCCTGGAGCCCCAATTGGACAGGGCTGGCTTTCTTT. Its translation is CAWSPNWTGLAFF.